This TCR beta chain was recorded in a study of blood T cells in healthy people across ages. This CDR3 has 14 amino acids. The junction had 7 bases not matched to a gene; V was cut back by 5 bases and J by 4 bases. A second PCR of about 6 to 11 cycles used a sample-barcoded 5' primer and a J-beta primer mix. Each CDR3 protein gets one entry after TCRdb re-called the 5' RACE reads with MiXCR. The sample records 920,000 or so distinct CDR3 sequences, over 35% being singletons. Input material: blood. The chain uses TRBV12-3 or TRBV12-4 and TRBJ2-7, with TRBD2 matching over 8 bases. The sequence was obtained from a woman aged 55 to 70 in good health. CDR3: CASSQAGEGYEQYF. In nucleotides, the CDR3 is TGTGCCAGCAGTCAAGCGGGAGAAGGGTACGAGCAGTACTTC.